What follows are 32 T cell receptor beta chains derived from one specimen sequenced in a study of T cells after yellow fever vaccination. From the 5' RACE reads, TCRdb called clonotypes with MiXCR, one entry per CDR3 protein. The sample records a few hundred thousand distinct CDR3 sequences, 6% to 7.5% being singletons. The sample in question was CD4+ T cells sorted from PBMCs, obtained 15 days after the yellow fever booster vaccination. The receptor source for this set is a man between 25 and 39 years old who received the YFV17D yellow fever vaccine.

This clonotype was counted between two and nine times. This chain links TRBV7-2 with TRBJ1-5, with 7 bases aligning to TRBD1. Losses at the gene ends were 2 bases for V and 0 bases for J; bases not matched to a gene: 4. The CDR3 has 16 amino acids. The germline V gene has CDR1 SGHTA and CDR2 FQGNSA. CDR3 loop: CASSLQGGPSNQPQHF. CDR3 bases: TGTGCCAGCAGCTTACAGGGGGGCCCTAGCAATCAGCCCCAGCATTTT.

This clonotype was detected many times. The rearrangement joins TRBV25-1 to TRBJ2-7, with D unresolved. This CDR3 has 14 residues. Per the germline V gene, CDR1 is MGHDK and CDR2 is SYGVNS. Trimming removed 4 bases from V and 2 bases from J, with 12 bases in between. CDR3 in DNA: TGTGCCAGCAGTGTCCCGGGCAGTACCTACGAGCAGTACTTC. Translated: CASSVPGSTYEQYF.

This clonotype came up many times. The V and J genes are TRBV12-3 or TRBV12-4 and TRBJ1-4, with unresolved D. The ends were cut back, 3 bases at V and 6 bases at J, with 11 bases in the middle. This CDR3 has 14 amino acids. CDR3 nucleotide sequence: TGTGCCAGCAGTTTTCCGGGGATTGATGAAAAACTGTTTTTT. This translates into CASSFPGIDEKLFF.

The chain couples TRBV7-2 to TRBJ1-1; TRBD1 matches at 8 bases. The CDR3 has 17 residues. Germline V gene data show CDR1 as SGHTA and CDR2 as FQGNSA. With 4 bases clipped from V and 1 base from J, the junction kept 11 bases outside the gene matches. CDR3 in DNA: TGTGCCAGCAGCTCTCCGGGACAGGCATCTTGGAACACTGAAGCTTTCTTT. Translated, it gives CASSSPGQASWNTEAFF.

This clonotype was recorded at least ten times. The chain uses TRBV6-2 or TRBV6-3 and TRBJ1-1; D is uncertain. The CDR3 covers 12 residues. With 5 bases removed from V and 7 bases from J, the gap between germline ends came to 11 bases. CDR1 is MNHEY, CDR2 SVGEGT, per germline. In DNA form, the CDR3 reads TGTGCCAGCAGTGCCACCCATGGTGAAGCTTTCTTT. Translated: CASSATHGEAFF.

The chain employs TRBV19 and TRBJ2-7, with D unclear. This CDR3 has 13 residues. CDR1 and CDR2 from the germline V gene are LNHDA and SQIVND (reference sequence). Between the trimmed V and J ends, which lost 1 base and 6 bases, there was a span of 10 bases. The DNA of the CDR3 is TGTGCCAGTAGTATAGGAACGAAATCCGAGCAGTACTTC. It translates to CASSIGTKSEQYF.

This clonotype was seen ten or more times. V is TRBV4-3 and J is TRBJ1-1, with D unclear. This CDR3 comprises 13 residues. Per the germline V gene, CDR1 is LGHNA and CDR2 is YSLEER. V was pared by 3 bases and J by 6 bases, with 11 bases between. CDR3: CASSHRTTSEAFF. The CDR3 DNA follows: TGCGCCAGCAGCCACCGGACTACATCTGAAGCTTTCTTT.

This clonotype was picked up a small number of times. The DNA of the CDR3 is TGTGCCAGCAGCGTAGGGGGGACGCAAGATACGCAGTATTTT. It yields the protein CASSVGGTQDTQYF. The chain is built from TRBV9 and TRBJ2-3, with D possibly being TRBD1 or TRBD2 (5 bases each). CDR3 length equals 14 residues. With 0 bases removed from V and 5 bases from J, the gap between germline ends came to 10 bases. Per germline, CDR1 SGDLS and CDR2 YYNGEE.

This clonotype was seen at least ten times. The genes are TRBV10-3 and TRBJ2-5, with D possibly being TRBD2 (5 bases). The CDR3 totals 12 residues. V was pared by 6 bases and J by 5 bases, with 10 bases between. The germline CDR1 and CDR2 sequences are ENHRY and SYGVKD. In DNA, the CDR3 is TGTGCCATCAGCGACTATCTGGAGACCCAGTACTTC. Its translation: CAISDYLETQYF.

This chain connects TRBV5-4 to TRBJ2-5, with 7 bases fitting TRBD1. J gave up 4 bases and V 0 bases, and 3 bases lay outside the gene matches. Germline lookup yields CDR1 SGHNT and CDR2 YYREEE (reference sequence). The CDR3 contains 14 residues. As DNA, the CDR3 is TGTGCCAGCAGCTTGGACCCAGGGGGAGAGACCCAGTACTTC. Translated: CASSLDPGGETQYF.

CDR3 bases: TGTGCCAGCAGCCCCCCGGGGGTCCTGGAGACCCAGTACTTC. Translated, it gives CASSPPGVLETQYF. J is TRBJ2-5 and V is TRBV5-6; D is possibly TRBD2 (6 bases). There are 14 residues in the CDR3. Trimming removed 4 bases from V and 5 bases from J, with 15 bases in between. Germline loops: CDR1 SGHDT, CDR2 YYEEEE.

This clonotype was recorded a few times. Here the CDR3 DNA reads TGTGCCAGTAAAATATACAGCTCTGGGGCCAACGTCCTGACTTTC. Its translation is CASKIYSSGANVLTF. The V gene is TRBV19, the J gene TRBJ2-6; D remains unclear. The CDR3 has 15 residues. In germline, CDR1 is LNHDA, CDR2 SQIVND (reference sequence). Trimming cost V 7 bases and J 0 bases, with 10 bases left between them.

This clonotype was counted only a few times. This chain links TRBV7-2 with TRBJ1-2; D is undetermined. Germline loops: CDR1 SGHTA, CDR2 FQGNSA. V was trimmed by 0 bases and J by 7 bases, leaving 12 bases between them. This CDR3 is built from 14 residues. CDR3: CASSLATESPGYTF. The CDR3 DNA reads TGTGCCAGCAGCTTAGCTACCGAGTCCCCTGGCTACACCTTC.

This clonotype was recorded a few times. A junction boundary mismatches the germline segment, possibly from a read error. The chain recombines TRBV7-2 with TRBJ2-2, with a possible D match to TRBD2 (5 bases). This CDR3 is built from 14 residues. In germline, CDR1 is SGHTA, CDR2 FQGNSA. DNA for the CDR3: TGTGCCAGCAGCATAGCGTCCGGCACCGGGGAGCTGTTTTTT. It yields the protein CASSIASGTGELFF.

This clonotype has more than one count but fewer than ten. The V and J genes are TRBV15 and TRBJ2-1, with 8 bases matching TRBD1. Germline V gene data show CDR1 as LNHNV and CDR2 as YYDKDF (reference sequence). Trimming at V came to 4 bases and at J to 4 bases, leaving 9 bases not matched to a gene. The CDR3 length is 16 residues. CDR3 nucleotides: TGTGCCACCAGCAACCCCGACAGGGGTCTTTACAATGAGCAGTTCTTC. Translated, it gives CATSNPDRGLYNEQFF.

The chain links TRBV6-2 or TRBV6-3 to TRBJ1-1, with D unclear. Germline lookup yields CDR1 MNHEY and CDR2 SVGEGT. CDR3 length equals 14 residues. V lost 4 bases and J 1 base, leaving 10 bases between the germline ends. CDR3 region: CASSSGPKNTEAFF. As DNA, the CDR3 is TGTGCCAGCAGTTCCGGACCGAAGAACACTGAAGCTTTCTTT.

This clonotype has a count of ten or more. The rearrangement links TRBV4-3 to TRBJ2-1; tentative D call: TRBD1 (6 bases). The V and J ends lost 2 bases and 0 bases respectively, with 8 bases between them. Germline CDR1 LGHNA, CDR2 YSLEER. The CDR3 contains 15 residues. CDR3 in amino acids: CASSQSGDSYNEQFF. The DNA for the CDR3 is TGCGCCAGCAGCCAATCAGGGGACTCCTACAATGAGCAGTTCTTC.

This clonotype came up a few times. The genes are TRBV29-1 and TRBJ2-2, with D unresolved. V dropped 4 bases and J dropped 6 bases, with 15 bases sitting between them. Germline values: CDR1 SQVTM, CDR2 ANQGSEA. The CDR3 runs to 14 residues. The CDR3 sequence is CSVGTVSLAGELFF. CDR3 nucleotides: TGCAGCGTTGGAACAGTATCTTTAGCCGGGGAGCTGTTTTTT.

V usage is TRBV29-1 and J usage is TRBJ1-1; TRBD1 matches 8 bases. CDR1 and CDR2 from the germline V gene are SQVTM and ANQGSEA. J was trimmed by 1 base and V by 8 bases; bases with no gene match: 6. This CDR3 has 13 residues. For the CDR3, the DNA is TGCAGCACCCTGGACAGGGCGAACACTGAAGCTTTCTTT. Translated: CSTLDRANTEAFF. Combining the CDR3 with reference TRBV29-1 and TRBJ1-1 gives the whole variable domain SAVISQKPSRDICQRGTSLTIQCQVDSQVTMMFWYRQQPGQSLTLIATANQGSEATYESGFVIDKFPISRPNLTFSTLTVSNMSPEDSSIYLCSTLDRANTEAFFGQGTRLTVV.

This clonotype showed up many times. V gene TRBV7-2 combines with J gene TRBJ2-2; D is possibly TRBD2 (6 bases). The germline gives CDR1 SGHTA, CDR2 FQGNSA. The CDR3 loop spans 14 amino acids. Trimming took 6 bases from V and 4 from J, leaving 12 bases between them. The CDR3 protein is CASRRETGTGELFF. The CDR3 DNA reads TGTGCCAGCAGACGGGAGACGGGCACCGGGGAGCTGTTTTTT.

The J gene is TRBJ1-4, the V gene TRBV18; tentatively, D is TRBD1 (6 bases). V was pared by 3 bases and J by 4 bases, with 18 bases between. The CDR3 consists of 17 residues. Germline V gene data show CDR1 as KGHSH and CDR2 as LQKENI. The CDR3 coding sequence is TGTGCCAGCTCACCGTCTCGGGGGGCTGGAGGTAATGAAAAACTGTTTTTT. This codes for CASSPSRGAGGNEKLFF.

This clonotype was counted at least ten times. The chain joins TRBV29-1 to TRBJ1-2; a possible D gene is TRBD1 (6 bases). With 0 bases removed from V and 4 bases from J, the gap between germline ends came to 24 bases. This CDR3 is 18 amino acids long. Germline V CDR1 and CDR2: SQVTM, ANQGSEA. CDR3 residues: CSVEDPRGGRGDLYGYTF. In DNA form, the CDR3 reads TGCAGCGTTGAAGATCCCCGCGGGGGCAGGGGAGACCTCTATGGCTACACCTTC.

The chain links TRBV10-3 to TRBJ1-5; 9 positions match TRBD1. This CDR3 comprises 13 residues. V shed 10 bases and J 9 bases; nucleotides not matched to a gene: 10. Germline values: CDR1 ENHRY, CDR2 SYGVKD. CDR3 region: CASTGGEEGPQHF. CDR3 sequence (DNA): TGTGCCAGTACAGGGGGCGAGGAGGGGCCCCAGCATTTT.

This clonotype was seen at least ten times. This rearrangement joins TRBV12-3 or TRBV12-4 to TRBJ2-1, with a weak D call TRBD1 (6 bases). The CDR3 runs 16 residues. V gave up 8 bases and J gave up 2 bases, with 19 bases separating them. The CDR3 loop is CASYPVGGAAYNEQFF. CDR3 bases: TGTGCCAGCTATCCCGTAGGGGGAGCGGCCTACAATGAGCAGTTCTTC.

In this sample, this clonotype turned up many times. Here the CDR3 reads CASSFSTGVGETQYF. DNA of the CDR3: TGTGCCAGCAGCTTCTCGACAGGGGTGGGCGAGACCCAGTACTTC. The gene calls are TRBV12-3 or TRBV12-4 and TRBJ2-5; 8 nucleotides align to TRBD1. This CDR3 contains 15 residues. The V segment lost 6 bases and the J segment 5 bases; nucleotides outside the gene matches: 11.

This clonotype was detected a few times. The V and J genes are TRBV7-9 and TRBJ1-5; TRBD1 might be the D (6 bases). The germline CDR1 and CDR2 sequences are SEHNR and FQNEAQ (reference sequence). V was cut by 2 bases and J by 0 bases, with 11 bases left in between. The CDR3 runs to 16 residues. DNA for the CDR3: TGTGCCAGCAGCTTAAACACAGGGTCTAGCAATCAGCCCCAGCATTTT. As protein: CASSLNTGSSNQPQHF.

In its sample, this clonotype was seen many times. The rearrangement links TRBV29-1 to TRBJ2-3; D remains ambiguous. This CDR3 has 11 amino acids. V was trimmed by 5 bases and J by 0 bases, leaving 3 bases between them. Germline CDR1 SQVTM, CDR2 ANQGSEA. The CDR3 DNA follows: TGCAGCGTTACTAGCACAGATACGCAGTATTTT. It is translated as CSVTSTDTQYF.

DNA of the CDR3: TGTGCCAGCAGAACACCCCGGGACAATCCCTACGAGCAGTACTTC. Amino acid sequence: CASRTPRDNPYEQYF. V is TRBV27 and J is TRBJ2-7; the D gene is possibly TRBD1 (6 bases). Germline assignment: CDR1 MNHEY and CDR2 SMNVEV (reference sequence). V was pared by 6 bases and J by 2 bases, with 17 bases between. This CDR3 comprises 15 residues.

The chain couples TRBV6-1 to TRBJ1-3, with a tentative D call TRBD1 (6 bases). Trimming removed 6 bases at V and 0 bases at J, with 12 bases between. From germline, CDR1 is MNHNS and CDR2 SASEGT. The CDR3 is made up of 15 amino acids. The CDR3 sequence: CASRRGTFSGNTIYF. The CDR3 nucleotides read TGTGCCAGCAGGAGGGGGACATTCTCTGGAAACACCATATATTTT.

This clonotype has a handful of counts. V usage is TRBV5-1 and J usage is TRBJ1-2; D is ambiguous. This CDR3 is 14 amino acids long. Trimming left V 0 bases short and J 7 bases short, with 13 bases between. Germline V gene sequence: CDR1 SGHRS, CDR2 YFSETQ. CDR3 DNA sequence: TGCGCCAGCAGCTTGGCCACGGGTTACGGTGGCTACACCTTC. It yields the protein CASSLATGYGGYTF.

J is TRBJ2-1 and V is TRBV7-8; D uncertain. This CDR3 has 13 residues. Trimming took off 2 bases at V and 7 bases at J, with 9 bases between the two ends. Germline CDR1 and CDR2: SGHVS and FQNEAQ. The CDR3 nucleotides are TGTGCCAGCAGCTTATCCCGTCTAAATGAGCAGTTCTTC. Encoded protein: CASSLSRLNEQFF.

The chain has TRBV3-1 and TRBJ2-1, with D possibly being TRBD2 (6 bases). Trimming pared 3 bases from V and 6 bases from J, leaving 15 bases between. Looked up from germline, CDR1 is LGHDT and CDR2 is YNNKEL (reference sequence). The CDR3 contains 15 residues. The CDR3 DNA follows: TGTGCCAGCAGCCAGCGAGCGGGTGGACCCAATGAGCAGTTCTTC. Translated: CASSQRAGGPNEQFF.